The clone carrying this T cell receptor (beta chain) was recorded once. This sample is part of a study of shared clonotypes between healthy human individuals. As handled by the study authors: Sequence data from immunoSEQ were junction-only and lacked quality scores; consequently, filtering differed. Only in-frame clones appear in the TCRdb table, and some are missing; sequencing was by immunoSEQ multiplex PCR. V and J calls and clone size are copied from that table; D and trimming were computed from the DNA. The repertoire holds some 1.1 million clones, with around 77% as singletons. The CDR3 totals 13 residues. V lost 3 bases and J 5 bases, leaving 11 bases between the germline ends. Germline CDR1 and CDR2: SGHAT and FQDESV (reference sequence).

The receptor comes from a young man in good health. Some clones in this sample may be carry-over from other donors' samples. Sequenced: memory CD4+ T cells from PBMCs. The sample's subset: CD45RA-negative fraction. J is TRBJ2-7 and V is TRBV11-1; tentative D call: TRBD1 (5 bases). The CDR3 DNA reads as TGTGCCAGCAGCTTCAGGGTGCGCAACGAGCAGTACTTC. This translates into CASSFRVRNEQYF.